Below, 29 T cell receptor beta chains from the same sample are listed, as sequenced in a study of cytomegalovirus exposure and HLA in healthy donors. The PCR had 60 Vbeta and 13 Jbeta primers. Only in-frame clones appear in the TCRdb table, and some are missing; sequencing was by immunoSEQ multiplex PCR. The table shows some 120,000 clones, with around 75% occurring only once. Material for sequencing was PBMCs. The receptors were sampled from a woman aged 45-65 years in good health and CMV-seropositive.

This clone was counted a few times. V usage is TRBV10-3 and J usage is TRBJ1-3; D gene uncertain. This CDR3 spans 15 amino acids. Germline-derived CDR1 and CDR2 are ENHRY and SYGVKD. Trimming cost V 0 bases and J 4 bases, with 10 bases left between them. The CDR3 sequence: CAISESGLKGNTIYF. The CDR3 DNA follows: TGTGCCATCAGTGAGTCCGGGTTAAAGGGAAACACCATATATTTT.

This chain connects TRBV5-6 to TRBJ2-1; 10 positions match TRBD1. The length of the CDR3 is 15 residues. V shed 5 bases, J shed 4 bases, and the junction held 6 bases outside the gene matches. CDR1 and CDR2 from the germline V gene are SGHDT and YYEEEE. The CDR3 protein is CASRGTGVRYNEQFF. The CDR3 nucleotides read TGTGCCAGCAGGGGGACAGGGGTCAGGTACAATGAGCAGTTCTTC.

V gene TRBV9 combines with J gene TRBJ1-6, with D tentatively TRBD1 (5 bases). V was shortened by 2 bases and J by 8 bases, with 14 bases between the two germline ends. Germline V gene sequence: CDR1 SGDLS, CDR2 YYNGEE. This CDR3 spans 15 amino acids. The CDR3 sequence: CASSVGLTGDSPLHF. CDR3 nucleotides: TGTGCCAGCAGCGTTGGTCTGACGGGGGATTCACCCCTCCACTTT.

CDR3 DNA sequence: TGTGCCAGCGGACAGATGTCGGCTAATGAAAAACTGTTTTTT. It translates to CASGQMSANEKLFF. The chain links TRBV2 to TRBJ1-4; D perhaps matches TRBD1 (6 bases). The CDR3 is made up of 14 amino acids. Germline values: CDR1 SNHLY, CDR2 FYNNEI. With 8 bases removed from V and 3 bases from J, the gap between germline ends came to 13 bases.

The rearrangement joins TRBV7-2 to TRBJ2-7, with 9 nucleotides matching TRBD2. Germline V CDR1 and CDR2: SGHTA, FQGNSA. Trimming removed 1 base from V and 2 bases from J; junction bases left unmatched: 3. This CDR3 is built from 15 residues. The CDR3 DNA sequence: TGTGCCAGCAGCTTAGTAGGCGGGAGGGCCTACGAGCAGTACTTC. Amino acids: CASSLVGGRAYEQYF.

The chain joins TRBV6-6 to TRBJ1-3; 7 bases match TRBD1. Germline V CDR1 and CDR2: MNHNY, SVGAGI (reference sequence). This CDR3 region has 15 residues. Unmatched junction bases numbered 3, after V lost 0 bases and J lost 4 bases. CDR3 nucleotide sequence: TGTGCCAGCAGTTACTCGAGGGGGCGCGGAAACACCATATATTTT. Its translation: CASSYSRGRGNTIYF.

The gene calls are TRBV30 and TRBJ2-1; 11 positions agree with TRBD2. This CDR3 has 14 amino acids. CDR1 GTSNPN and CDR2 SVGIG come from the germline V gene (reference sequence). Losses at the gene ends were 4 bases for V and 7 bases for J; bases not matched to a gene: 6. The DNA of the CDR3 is TGTGCCTGGATACTAGCGGGAGTAGGAAATGAGCAGTTCTTC. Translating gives CAWILAGVGNEQFF.

This chain's CDR3 is CASSLEGGNGYTF. In DNA, the CDR3 is TGTGCCAGCAGCTTGGAAGGGGGCAATGGCTACACCTTC. The genes are TRBV5-5 and TRBJ1-2; 7 nucleotides line up with TRBD1. CDR3 length equals 13 residues. Looked up from germline, CDR1 is SGHKS and CDR2 is YYEKEE (reference sequence). With V trimmed by 0 bases and J by 6 bases, 2 bases remained unmatched.

The CDR3 protein is CASSPSVTASHGYTF. In nucleotides, the CDR3 is TGTGCCAGCTCACCATCTGTTACAGCCTCTCATGGCTACACCTTC. V usage is TRBV18 and J usage is TRBJ1-2; no definite D call. The CDR3 is made up of 15 amino acids. The V end was cut by 2 bases, the J end by 6 bases, with 16 bases between. In germline, CDR1 is KGHSH, CDR2 LQKENI.

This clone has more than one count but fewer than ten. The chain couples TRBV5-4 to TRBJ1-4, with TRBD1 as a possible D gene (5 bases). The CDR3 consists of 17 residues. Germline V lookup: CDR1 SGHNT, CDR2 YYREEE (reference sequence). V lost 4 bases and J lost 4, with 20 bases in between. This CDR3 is CASSPGTGGFHNEKLFF. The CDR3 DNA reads TGTGCCAGCAGCCCCGGGACTGGGGGATTCCATAATGAAAAACTGTTTTTT.

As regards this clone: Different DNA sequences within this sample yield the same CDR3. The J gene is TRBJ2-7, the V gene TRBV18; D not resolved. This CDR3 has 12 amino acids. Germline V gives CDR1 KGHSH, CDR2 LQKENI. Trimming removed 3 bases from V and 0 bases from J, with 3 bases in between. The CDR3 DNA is TGTGCCAGCTCACCCCGCTCCTACGAGCAGTACTTC. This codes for CASSPRSYEQYF.

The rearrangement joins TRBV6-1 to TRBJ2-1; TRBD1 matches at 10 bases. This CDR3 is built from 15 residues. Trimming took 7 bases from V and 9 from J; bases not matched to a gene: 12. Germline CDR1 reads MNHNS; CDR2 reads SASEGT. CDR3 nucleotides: TGTGCCAGCATCTGGAGTGGACAGGGGGACGGTGAGCAGTTCTTC. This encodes CASIWSGQGDGEQFF.

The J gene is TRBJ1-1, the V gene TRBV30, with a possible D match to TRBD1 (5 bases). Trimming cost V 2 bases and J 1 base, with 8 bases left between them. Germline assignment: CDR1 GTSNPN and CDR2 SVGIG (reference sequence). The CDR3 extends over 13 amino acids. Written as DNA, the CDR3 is TGTGCCTGGAGTCCCAGGGCGAACACTGAAGCTTTCTTT. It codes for CAWSPRANTEAFF.

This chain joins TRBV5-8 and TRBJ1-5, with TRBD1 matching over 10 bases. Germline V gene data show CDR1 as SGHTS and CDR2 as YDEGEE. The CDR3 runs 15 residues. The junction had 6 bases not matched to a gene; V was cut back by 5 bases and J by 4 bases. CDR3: CASRTTGGPNQPQHF. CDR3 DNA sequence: TGTGCCAGCAGGACGACAGGGGGCCCTAATCAGCCCCAGCATTTT.

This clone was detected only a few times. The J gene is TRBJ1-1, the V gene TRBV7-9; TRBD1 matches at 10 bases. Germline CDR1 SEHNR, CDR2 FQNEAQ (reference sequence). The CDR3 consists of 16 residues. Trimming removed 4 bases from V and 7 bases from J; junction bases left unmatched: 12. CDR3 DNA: TGTGCCAGCAGCTCCCCCTGGGGACAGGGGCTTTATGAAGCTTTCTTT. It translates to CASSSPWGQGLYEAFF.

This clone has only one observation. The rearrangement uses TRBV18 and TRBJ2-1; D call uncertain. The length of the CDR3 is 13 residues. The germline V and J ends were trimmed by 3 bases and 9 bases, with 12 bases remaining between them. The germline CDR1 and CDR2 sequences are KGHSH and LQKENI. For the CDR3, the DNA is TGTGCCAGCTCACCTCCCTCAAGGAGTGAGCAGTTCTTC. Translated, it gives CASSPPSRSEQFF.

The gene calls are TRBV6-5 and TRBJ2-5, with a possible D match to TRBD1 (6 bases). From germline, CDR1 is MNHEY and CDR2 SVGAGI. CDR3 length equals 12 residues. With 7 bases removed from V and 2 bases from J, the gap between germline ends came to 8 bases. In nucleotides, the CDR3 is TGTGCCAGCAAGCAGGGGCAAGAGACCCAGTACTTC. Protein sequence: CASKQGQETQYF.

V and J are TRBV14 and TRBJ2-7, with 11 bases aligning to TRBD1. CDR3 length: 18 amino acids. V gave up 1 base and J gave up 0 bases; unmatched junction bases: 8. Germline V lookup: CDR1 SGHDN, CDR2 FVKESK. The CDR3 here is CASSQGRTGGLSSYEQYF. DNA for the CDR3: TGTGCCAGCAGCCAAGGCAGGACAGGGGGCCTGAGCTCCTACGAGCAGTACTTC.

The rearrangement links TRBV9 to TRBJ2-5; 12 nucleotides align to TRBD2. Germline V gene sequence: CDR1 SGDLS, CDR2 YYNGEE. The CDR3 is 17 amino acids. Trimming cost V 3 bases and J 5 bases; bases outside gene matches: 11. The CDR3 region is CASSGKTSGSGGETQYF. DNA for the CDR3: TGTGCCAGCAGCGGCAAGACTAGCGGGAGTGGCGGGGAGACCCAGTACTTC.

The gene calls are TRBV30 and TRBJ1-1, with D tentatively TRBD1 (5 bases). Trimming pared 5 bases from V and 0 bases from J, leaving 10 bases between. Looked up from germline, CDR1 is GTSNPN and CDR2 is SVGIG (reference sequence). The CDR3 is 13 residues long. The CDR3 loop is CAWSRGMNTEAFF. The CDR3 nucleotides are TGTGCCTGGTCCCGGGGGATGAACACTGAAGCTTTCTTT.

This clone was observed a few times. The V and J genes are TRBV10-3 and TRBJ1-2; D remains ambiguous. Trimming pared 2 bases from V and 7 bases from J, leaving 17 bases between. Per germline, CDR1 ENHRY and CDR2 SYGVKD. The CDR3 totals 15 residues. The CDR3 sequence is CAISEMDSLVGGYTF. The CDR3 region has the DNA TGTGCCATCAGTGAGATGGACTCGTTGGTTGGTGGCTACACCTTC.

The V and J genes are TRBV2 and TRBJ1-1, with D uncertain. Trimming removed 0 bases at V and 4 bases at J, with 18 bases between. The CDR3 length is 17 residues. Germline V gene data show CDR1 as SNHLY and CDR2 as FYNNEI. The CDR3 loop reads CASSEALEEPLATEAFF. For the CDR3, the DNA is TGTGCCAGCAGTGAAGCGCTGGAGGAACCCTTGGCCACTGAAGCTTTCTTT.

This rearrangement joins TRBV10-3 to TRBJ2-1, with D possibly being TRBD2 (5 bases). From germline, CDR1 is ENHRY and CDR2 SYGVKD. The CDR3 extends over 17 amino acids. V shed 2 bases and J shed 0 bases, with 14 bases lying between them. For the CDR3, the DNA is TGTGCCATCAGTGAGCGTGGAGGTTCAGCCTCCTACAATGAGCAGTTCTTC. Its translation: CAISERGGSASYNEQFF.

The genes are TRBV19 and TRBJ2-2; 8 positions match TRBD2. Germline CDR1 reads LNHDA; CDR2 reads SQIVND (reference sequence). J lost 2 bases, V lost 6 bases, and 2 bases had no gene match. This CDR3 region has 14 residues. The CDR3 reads CASRAGGNTGELFF. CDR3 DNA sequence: TGTGCCAGTAGGGCGGGGGGAAACACCGGGGAGCTGTTTTTT.

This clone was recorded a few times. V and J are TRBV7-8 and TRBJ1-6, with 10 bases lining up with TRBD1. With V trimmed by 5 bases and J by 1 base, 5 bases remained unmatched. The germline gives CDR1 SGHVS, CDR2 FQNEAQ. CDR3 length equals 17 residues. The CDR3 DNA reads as TGTGCCAGCAGCGCGACAGGGGGCTCATCCTATAATTCACCCCTCCACTTT. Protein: CASSATGGSSYNSPLHF.

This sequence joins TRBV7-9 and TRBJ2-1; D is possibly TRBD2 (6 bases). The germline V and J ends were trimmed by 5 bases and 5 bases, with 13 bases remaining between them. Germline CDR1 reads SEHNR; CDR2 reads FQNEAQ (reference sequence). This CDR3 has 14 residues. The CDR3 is CASSALGLNNEQFF. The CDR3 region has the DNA TGTGCCAGCAGCGCGTTGGGACTTAACAATGAGCAGTTCTTC. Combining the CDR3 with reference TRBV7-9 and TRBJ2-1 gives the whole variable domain DTGVSQNPRHKITKRGQNVTFRCDPISEHNRLYWYRQTLGQGPEFLTYFQNEAQLEKSRLLSDRFSAERPKGSFSTLEIQRTEQGDSAMYLCASSALGLNNEQFFGPGTRLTVL.

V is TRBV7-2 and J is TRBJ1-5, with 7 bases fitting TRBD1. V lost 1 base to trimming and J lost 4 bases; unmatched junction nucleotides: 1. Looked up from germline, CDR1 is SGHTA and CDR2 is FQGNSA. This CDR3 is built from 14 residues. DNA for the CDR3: TGTGCCAGCAGCTTAGAGACAGGGAATCAGCCCCAGCATTTT. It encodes CASSLETGNQPQHF.

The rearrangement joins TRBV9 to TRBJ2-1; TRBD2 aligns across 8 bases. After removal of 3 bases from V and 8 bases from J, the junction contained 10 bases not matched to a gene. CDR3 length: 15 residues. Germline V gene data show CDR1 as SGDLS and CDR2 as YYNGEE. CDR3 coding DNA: TGTGCCAGCAGCGCAGACCAGCGGGAGTGGGATGAGCAGTTCTTC. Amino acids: CASSADQREWDEQFF.

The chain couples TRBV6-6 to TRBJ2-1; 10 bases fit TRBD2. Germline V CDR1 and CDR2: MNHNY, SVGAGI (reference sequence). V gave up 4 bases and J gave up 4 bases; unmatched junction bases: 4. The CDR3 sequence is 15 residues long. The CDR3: CASSLPTSGYNEQFF. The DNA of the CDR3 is TGTGCCAGCAGTTTACCGACTAGCGGGTACAATGAGCAGTTCTTC.